The T cell receptor beta chain described here comes from a study of blood T cells in healthy people across ages. Overall study results and limits: A conclusive naive versus antigen-experienced comparison was prevented by the unsorted PBMCs. Diversity estimates drawn from one million T cells were deemed underestimates.

Next came a second PCR, run for about 7 to 12 cycles, which used a sample-barcoded 5' primer along with a J-beta primer mix. TCRdb fed the 5' RACE reads into MiXCR, producing one record per CDR3 protein. The data hold 650,000 to 900,000 distinct CDR3 sequences, with less than 80% observed a single time. This clonotype was seen a few times. No antigen is known for it. This CDR3 comprises 12 residues. V was pared by 5 bases and J by 3 bases, with 8 bases between. The germline CDR1 and CDR2 sequences are SGHNT and YENEEA. The sequencing input was blood. The sequence came from a man under 40 in good health. This sequence joins TRBV11-3 and TRBJ2-7, with D hard to call. Here the CDR3 DNA reads TGTGCCAGCAGCCGGCCCTACTACGAGCAGTACTTC. Translated, it gives CASSRPYYEQYF. Together with reference TRBV11-3 and TRBJ2-7, the CDR3 gives the full variable domain: EAGVVQSPRYKIIEKKQPVAFWCNPISGHNTLYWYLQNLGQGPELLIRYENEEAVDDSQLPKDRFSAERLKGVDSTLKIQPAELGDSAVYLCASSRPYYEQYFGPGTRLTVT.